This T cell receptor beta chain was captured by sequencing in a study of T cells in Graves' hyperthyroidism and ophthalmopathy. At the level of the study: Specimen type is peripheral blood, collected at initial diagnosis prior to any treatment.

This clonotype came up a few times. Its antigen is still unknown. RNA transcripts gave rise to amplified TCR beta CDR3 regions. The study used the HTBI primer set for a first-round RT-PCR of the TCR CDR3. TCRdb independently ran MiXCR on the multiplex PCR reads; one entry per CDR3 protein. The data show roughly 380,000 distinct CDR3 sequences, about 14% seen once. A sample of blood taken at first hyperthyroidism diagnosis preceded any ophthalmopathy symptoms. General study results and limits: Most thyroid-expanded clonotypes above 0.001 were also found in blood.

This CDR3 spans 16 amino acids. Germline V CDR1 and CDR2: LNHDA, SQIVND (reference sequence). Trimming removed 1 base at V and 5 bases at J, with 15 bases between. V is TRBV19 and J is TRBJ1-5; D is ambiguous. The sequencing input was blood. The origin of this receptor is a man in his thirties or forties with Graves' hyperthyroidism that later progressed to Graves' ophthalmopathy. CDR3 sequence: CASSIVSNRPDQPQHF. CDR3 DNA sequence: TGTGCCAGTAGTATAGTAAGTAACAGACCCGATCAGCCCCAGCATTTT.